This entry lists 28 T cell receptor beta chains sequenced from one sample in a study of blood T cell repertoires in COVID-19. Profiling relied on immunoSEQ multiplex PCR, and the TCRdb table lists in-frame clones only, not all of them. The repertoire consists of 150,000 or so clones, with more than 60% occurring once and the leading ten covering 9%. The sequenced sample consisted of peripheral blood. The receptors originated from a woman aged 45-59 years with active or convalescent COVID-19.

V usage is TRBV7-9 and J usage is TRBJ1-1; TRBD1 is a possible D gene (5 bases). This CDR3 region has 12 residues. Trimming cost V 1 base and J 11 bases, with 11 bases left between them. Looked up from germline, CDR1 is SEHNR and CDR2 is FQNEAQ (reference sequence). The CDR3 here is CASSLGAGDAFF. The CDR3 DNA is TGTGCCAGCAGCTTAGGAGCGGGGGACGCTTTCTTT.

This chain joins TRBV9 and TRBJ1-1, with D unclear. The V and J ends lost 0 bases and 0 bases respectively, with 12 bases between them. Germline assignment: CDR1 SGDLS and CDR2 YYNGEE. The CDR3 loop spans 16 amino acids. In nucleotides, the CDR3 is TGTGCCAGCAGCGTAGACCCAAGGAGGGTGAACACTGAAGCTTTCTTT. It codes for CASSVDPRRVNTEAFF.

This chain joins TRBV28 and TRBJ1-4; D is possibly TRBD1 (6 bases). There are 14 residues in the CDR3. Trimming cost V 3 bases and J 8 bases, with 13 bases left between them. Germline V lookup: CDR1 MDHEN, CDR2 SYDVKM. The CDR3 DNA sequence: TGTGCCAGCAGTTTGGCCAGGGGTTCAGAAAAACTGTTTTTT. Encoded protein: CASSLARGSEKLFF.

This chain connects TRBV28 to TRBJ1-4, with a tentative D call TRBD1 (5 bases). The CDR3 is 14 amino acids. Germline V lookup: CDR1 MDHEN, CDR2 SYDVKM. Trimming took 3 bases from V and 1 from J, leaving 6 bases between them. The DNA of the CDR3 is TGTGCCAGCAGTTTCCAGGGAACTAATGAAAAACTGTTTTTT. This sequence encodes CASSFQGTNEKLFF.

The chain recombines TRBV20-1 with TRBJ1-3, with D uncertain. Per the germline V gene, CDR1 is DFQATT and CDR2 is SNEGSKA (reference sequence). The V end was cut by 3 bases, the J end by 0 bases, with 15 bases between. The CDR3 is 16 residues long. The CDR3 sequence is CSASFLEGSSGNTIYF. The CDR3 DNA is TGCAGTGCTAGTTTTCTTGAGGGTAGCTCTGGAAACACCATATATTTT.

V usage is TRBV7-2 and J usage is TRBJ1-3, with TRBD1 as a possible D gene (5 bases). Germline CDR1 SGHTA, CDR2 FQGNSA. There are 14 residues in the CDR3. Between the trimmed V and J ends, which lost 7 bases and 1 base, there was a span of 11 bases. Here the CDR3 DNA reads TGTGCCAGCACGCATGGGGGGTCTGGAAACACCATATATTTT. Protein product: CASTHGGSGNTIYF.

At least ten counts were recorded for this clone. The chain recombines TRBV6-1 with TRBJ2-2, with 10 nucleotides matching TRBD2. There are 15 residues in the CDR3. V lost 2 bases to trimming and J lost 3 bases; unmatched junction nucleotides: 0. Looked up from germline, CDR1 is MNHNS and CDR2 is SASEGT. The CDR3 is CASSELAGDTGELFF. CDR3 DNA: TGTGCCAGCAGTGAACTAGCGGGAGACACCGGGGAGCTGTTTTTT.

V is TRBV7-3 and J is TRBJ2-1; 7 bases line up with TRBD2. This CDR3 spans 14 amino acids. The germline gives CDR1 SGHTA, CDR2 FQGTGA. V trimming: 4 bases; J trimming: 3 bases; junction bases outside the gene matches: 3. Written as DNA, the CDR3 is TGTGCCAGCAGCTCTAGCGGCTACTACAATGAGCAGTTCTTC. It yields the protein CASSSSGYYNEQFF. The full variable domain, rest sourced from reference TRBV7-3 and TRBJ2-1, is GAGVSQTPSNKVTEKGKYVELRCDPISGHTALYWYRQSLGQGPEFLIYFQGTGAADDSGLPNDRFFAVRPEGSVSTLKIQRTERGDSAVYLCASSSSGYYNEQFFGPGTRLTVL.

This sequence joins TRBV5-1 and TRBJ1-4; a weak D match, TRBD1 (5 bases). Trimming removed 4 bases at V and 6 bases at J, with 10 bases between. Germline V gene sequence: CDR1 SGHRS, CDR2 YFSETQ. The CDR3 is 13 residues long. CDR3 protein: CASSPTGDEKLFF. DNA of the CDR3: TGCGCCAGCAGCCCAACAGGAGATGAAAAACTGTTTTTT. The whole variable domain, filled in from reference TRBV5-1 and TRBJ1-4, reads KAGVTQTPRYLIKTRGQQVTLSCSPISGHRSVSWYQQTPGQGLQFLFEYFSETQRNKGNFPGRFSGRQFSNSRSEMNVSTLELGDSALYLCASSPTGDEKLFFGSGTQLSVL.

The chain carries TRBV11-3 and TRBJ2-1; D is perhaps TRBD1 (5 bases). With 5 bases removed from V and 8 bases from J, the gap between germline ends came to 13 bases. There are 13 residues in the CDR3. CDR1 is SGHNT and CDR2 is YENEEA in the germline V gene. The CDR3 loop is CASSPGWADEQFF. The CDR3 DNA reads TGTGCCAGCAGCCCAGGGTGGGCTGATGAGCAGTTCTTC. Looking up the rest from reference TRBV11-3 and TRBJ2-1 gives the full variable domain: EAGVVQSPRYKIIEKKQPVAFWCNPISGHNTLYWYLQNLGQGPELLIRYENEEAVDDSQLPKDRFSAERLKGVDSTLKIQPAELGDSAVYLCASSPGWADEQFFGPGTRLTVL.

The chain recombines TRBV5-1 with TRBJ2-1; the D is unclear. Germline CDR1 SGHRS, CDR2 YFSETQ. The V end lost 0 bases, the J end lost 0 bases, and 10 bases lay between the germline ends. CDR3 length: 16 residues. CDR3 sequence (DNA): TGCGCCAGCAGCTTGGCGGAGCTGAGCTCCTACAATGAGCAGTTCTTC. This encodes CASSLAELSSYNEQFF.

This clone was seen a few times. The V call is TRBV2, the J call TRBJ2-5; D may be TRBD1 (6 bases). The CDR3 extends over 18 amino acids. Germline values: CDR1 SNHLY, CDR2 FYNNEI. The V gene lost 1 base and the J gene lost 5 bases, with 23 bases spanning the gap. The CDR3 DNA follows: TGTGCCAGCAGTGAAGGTCTGGACAGCTACGGGTTCGGGGAGACCCAGTACTTC. Residues: CASSEGLDSYGFGETQYF.

The gene calls are TRBV7-9 and TRBJ2-7; tentatively, D is TRBD1 (7 bases). The CDR3 length is 15 residues. Germline lookup yields CDR1 SEHNR and CDR2 FQNEAQ (reference sequence). V was clipped by 3 bases and J by 6 bases, with 18 bases between them. The CDR3 nucleotides are TGTGCCAGCAGCTTGGGCGGGAACAGGGGCGCCGAGCAGTACTTC. Amino acids: CASSLGGNRGAEQYF.

V usage is TRBV19 and J usage is TRBJ2-3; no clear D. Germline V gene data show CDR1 as LNHDA and CDR2 as SQIVND (reference sequence). CDR3 length equals 15 residues. Trimming took off 6 bases at V and 2 bases at J, with 15 bases between the two ends. The CDR3 sequence: CASRTGSIYTDTQYF. The CDR3 nucleotides read TGTGCCAGTAGGACTGGCTCTATTTACACAGATACGCAGTATTTT.

This chain joins TRBV12-3 or TRBV12-4 and TRBJ2-7; a weak D match, TRBD2 (6 bases). Trimming cost V 5 bases and J 5 bases, with 13 bases left between them. The CDR3 contains 13 residues. The DNA of the CDR3 is TGTGCCAGCAGTCCCGGGGCGGGGCACGAGCAGTACTTC. Translation: CASSPGAGHEQYF.

CDR3 nucleotide sequence: TGTGCCAGCAGCGGGGCTACGGCGGGAGGGTTGAATGAGCAGTTCTTC. As protein: CASSGATAGGLNEQFF. The chain combines TRBV5-6 with TRBJ2-1; 9 bases map to TRBD2. The CDR3 has 16 amino acids. CDR1 SGHDT and CDR2 YYEEEE come from the germline V gene. Losses at the gene ends were 4 bases for V and 7 bases for J; bases not matched to a gene: 12. The variable domain in full, completed from reference TRBV5-6 and TRBJ2-1, reads DAGVTQSPTHLIKTRGQQVTLRCSPKSGHDTVSWYQQALGQGPQFIFQYYEEEERQRGNFPDRFSGHQFPNYSSELNVNALLLGDSALYLCASSGATAGGLNEQFFGPGTRLTVL.

The chain employs TRBV7-3 and TRBJ2-2; 9 bases match TRBD1. The CDR3 covers 20 residues. Trimming took 2 bases from V and 0 from J; bases not matched to a gene: 13. Germline CDR1 is SGHTA and CDR2 is FQGTGA. The CDR3 bases are TGTGCCAGCAGCTTAGGAGGGATTCTTGGACAGGGGACGAACACCGGGGAGCTGTTTTTT. It encodes CASSLGGILGQGTNTGELFF.

The V call is TRBV6-5, the J call TRBJ2-2, with 7 bases lining up with TRBD1. J was trimmed by 4 bases and V by 6 bases; bases with no gene match: 8. The CDR3 length is 15 residues. Germline CDR1 reads MNHEY; CDR2 reads SVGAGI. This CDR3 is CASRGQPLATGELFF. For the CDR3, the DNA is TGTGCCAGCAGGGGACAGCCGCTTGCCACCGGGGAGCTGTTTTTT.

The gene calls are TRBV24-1 and TRBJ2-2, with D possibly TRBD1 on 7 matching bases. CDR3 length equals 14 residues. Trimming cost V 5 bases and J 7 bases, with 13 bases left between them. CDR1 is KGHDR, CDR2 SFDVKD, per germline. The CDR3 DNA reads TGTGCCACCAGTGGCGGGACAGTAGTCGGGGAGCTGTTTTTT. Residues: CATSGGTVVGELFF.

The sample holds a few counts of this clone. The chain is built from TRBV28 and TRBJ1-5, with TRBD1 identical over 7 bases. Per the germline V gene, CDR1 is MDHEN and CDR2 is SYDVKM. J lost 6 bases, V lost 8 bases, and 13 bases had no gene match. The CDR3 has 15 amino acids. The CDR3 sequence: CASGSGGTGGQPQHF. CDR3 in DNA: TGTGCCAGCGGTTCAGGGGGAACCGGTGGTCAGCCCCAGCATTTT.

V gene TRBV4-3 combines with J gene TRBJ1-2; D is perhaps TRBD1 (6 bases). V was clipped by 1 base and J by 8 bases, with 11 bases between them. The germline gives CDR1 LGHNA, CDR2 YSLEER. CDR3 length equals 13 residues. The CDR3 spells CASSQAGATGYTF. For the CDR3, the DNA is TGCGCCAGCAGCCAAGCAGGGGCCACAGGCTACACCTTC.

This chain joins TRBV4-3 and TRBJ1-2; D is uncertain. The V end was cut by 1 base, the J end by 0 bases, with 6 bases between. CDR1 and CDR2 (germline): LGHNA, YSLEER. The CDR3 extends over 14 amino acids. CDR3 DNA sequence: TGCGCCAGCAGCCAAGGGAGGTCTAACTATGGCTACACCTTC. Protein sequence: CASSQGRSNYGYTF.

This chain links TRBV3-1 (or the pseudogene TRBV3-2) with TRBJ1-2; D remains unclear. The V end lost 1 base, the J end lost 3 bases, and 9 bases lay between the germline ends. CDR1 is LGHDT and CDR2 is YNNKEL in the germline V gene (reference sequence). The CDR3 length is 14 residues. Here the CDR3 reads CASSQGRGHYGYTF. For the CDR3, the DNA is TGTGCCAGCAGCCAAGGGAGAGGGCACTATGGCTACACCTTC.

There are a few counts of this clone. V is TRBV1 and J is TRBJ2-1; TRBD2 was called by the table and not checked on the DNA. TRBV1 is a documented pseudogene. The CDR3 is made up of 12 amino acids. CDR3 DNA sequence: TGCACCAGCAGCCGAGGGACTAGTGAGCAGTTCTTC. It encodes CTSSRGTSEQFF.

The chain is built from TRBV6-1 and TRBJ1-1; perhaps TRBD1 as D (5 bases). The germline gives CDR1 MNHNS, CDR2 SASEGT. The ends were cut back, 2 bases at V and 8 bases at J, with 15 bases in the middle. CDR3 length: 14 amino acids. CDR3 nucleotide sequence: TGTGCCAGCAGTGAAAGCAGGGCCCCGTACGAAGCTTTCTTT. It is translated as CASSESRAPYEAFF.

This clone was counted between two and nine times. The V gene is TRBV7-2, the J gene TRBJ1-2, with 9 bases fitting TRBD1. This CDR3 region has 17 residues. The J segment lost 4 bases and the V segment lost 5 bases, leaving 14 bases of the junction unmatched. Per the germline V gene, CDR1 is SGHTA and CDR2 is FQGNSA. This chain's CDR3 is CASSPYPGTGSPYGYTF. Written as DNA, the CDR3 is TGTGCCAGCAGCCCCTACCCCGGGACAGGGTCCCCCTATGGCTACACCTTC.

V usage is TRBV4-3 and J usage is TRBJ2-2; 10 bases fit TRBD2. CDR3 length equals 16 residues. The trim removed 4 bases at V and 7 bases at J, leaving 9 bases unmatched. CDR1 is LGHNA, CDR2 YSLEER, per germline. The CDR3 region is CASSLTGTSEDGELFF. DNA of the CDR3: TGCGCCAGCAGCCTAACAGGGACTAGCGAAGACGGGGAGCTGTTTTTT.

V is TRBV28 and J is TRBJ2-1; D may be TRBD1 (6 bases). The ends were cut back, 1 base at V and 9 bases at J, with 13 bases in the middle. This CDR3 spans 14 amino acids. Germline CDR1 is MDHEN and CDR2 is SYDVKM. In DNA, the CDR3 is TGTGCCAGCAGTTTATACAGGGTAGGGAGTGAGCAGTTCTTC. Protein product: CASSLYRVGSEQFF.